The 24 T cell receptor beta chains given below trace back to one sample, sequenced in a study of T cell changes during pregnancy in multiple sclerosis. Libraries were prepared by immunoSEQ multiplex PCR; TCRdb keeps only in-frame clonotypes and omits some of them. There are 100,000 or so clones in the sample; approximately 95% occur only once, and 3.5% to 4.5% lies in the top ten. Sequencing used peripheral blood, obtained in the first trimester of pregnancy. All receptors derive from a female donor with multiple sclerosis, enrolled in a pregnancy study.

The chain is built from TRBV7-2 and TRBJ1-3, with a possible D match to TRBD1 (6 bases). The CDR3 consists of 13 residues. CDR1 is SGHTA and CDR2 is FQGNSA in the germline V gene. With 6 bases removed from V and 4 bases from J, the gap between germline ends came to 10 bases. In nucleotides, the CDR3 is TGTGCCAGCAGGGGGGCTCCGGGAAACACCATATATTTT. Translated: CASRGAPGNTIYF.

This sequence joins TRBV9 and TRBJ2-7; 8 bases are shared with TRBD1. J lost 4 bases, V lost 3 bases, and 9 bases had no gene match. Per germline, CDR1 SGDLS and CDR2 YYNGEE. The length of the CDR3 is 15 residues. CDR3 residues: CASSALPGQAYEQYF. CDR3 DNA: TGTGCCAGCAGCGCACTTCCGGGACAGGCATACGAGCAGTACTTC.

V and J are TRBV13 and TRBJ1-4; 10 bases align to TRBD1. V lost 5 bases to trimming and J lost 5 bases; unmatched junction nucleotides: 8. From germline, CDR1 is PRHDT and CDR2 FYEKMQ (reference sequence). The CDR3 loop spans 16 amino acids. CDR3 region: CASSVGQGKVNEKLFF. CDR3 nucleotides: TGTGCCAGCAGCGTGGGACAGGGGAAAGTAAATGAAAAACTGTTTTTT.

V gene TRBV2 combines with J gene TRBJ1-2; D ambiguous. Germline lookup yields CDR1 SNHLY and CDR2 FYNNEI. Trimming stripped 1 base from V and 4 bases from J, with 10 bases between. CDR3 size: 14 residues. The CDR3 nucleotides are TGTGCCAGCAGTGAAGACCAGGTGCTCTATGGCTACACCTTC. Encoded protein: CASSEDQVLYGYTF.

Only one count was recorded for this clone. The chain combines TRBV27 with TRBJ2-2, with 8 bases identical to TRBD2. The CDR3 has 17 amino acids. The V gene end was trimmed by 0 bases and the J gene end by 4 bases; junction bases not matched to a gene: 7. Looked up from germline, CDR1 is MNHEY and CDR2 is SMNVEV (reference sequence). The CDR3 DNA reads TGTGCCAGCAGTTTATCCGGGACTAGTATGGGCACCGGGGAGCTGTTTTTT. It codes for CASSLSGTSMGTGELFF.

The rearrangement uses TRBV6-5 and TRBJ1-1; 7 positions agree with TRBD1. The junction had 6 bases not matched to a gene; V was cut back by 6 bases and J by 2 bases. Germline V CDR1 and CDR2: MNHEY, SVGAGI. The CDR3 is made up of 14 amino acids. CDR3 nucleotide sequence: TGTGCCAGCAGAAGAGGGACAGCTAACACTGAAGCTTTCTTT. Protein product: CASRRGTANTEAFF.

The gene calls are TRBV2 and TRBJ2-5; tentative D call: TRBD2 (6 bases). From germline, CDR1 is SNHLY and CDR2 FYNNEI. The CDR3 runs 14 residues. The V and J ends lost 7 bases and 3 bases respectively, with 15 bases between them. The CDR3 is CASTEGGAEETQYF. Written as DNA, the CDR3 is TGTGCCAGCACGGAGGGCGGGGCCGAAGAGACCCAGTACTTC.

The gene calls are TRBV7-8 and TRBJ2-6, with a weak D call TRBD2 (6 bases). The CDR3 covers 16 residues. Between the trimmed V and J ends, which lost 6 bases and 5 bases, there was a span of 17 bases. Germline assignment: CDR1 SGHVS and CDR2 FQNEAQ. This CDR3 is CASSHNRDLRANVLTF. The DNA of the CDR3 is TGTGCCAGCAGTCACAACCGGGACTTAAGGGCCAACGTCCTGACTTTC.

The J gene is TRBJ2-2, the V gene TRBV19; 8 nucleotides match TRBD1. J gave up 0 bases and V 9 bases, and 6 bases lay outside the gene matches. Per the germline V gene, CDR1 is LNHDA and CDR2 is SQIVND (reference sequence). The length of the CDR3 is 15 residues. In DNA, the CDR3 is TGTGCCAGCCATACGGACAGGGCGAACACCGGGGAGCTGTTTTTT. It encodes CASHTDRANTGELFF.

This clone was detected only once. The chain has TRBV7-3 and TRBJ2-3, with 7 nucleotides matching TRBD1. This CDR3 contains 12 residues. CDR1 SGHTA and CDR2 FQGTGA come from the germline V gene. Trimming took 3 bases from V and 9 from J; bases not matched to a gene: 3. The CDR3 DNA is TGTGCCAGCAGCTTCGACAGGGAGACGCAGTATTTT. Translated: CASSFDRETQYF. The full variable domain, with the rest looked up from reference TRBV7-3 and TRBJ2-3, is GAGVSQTPSNKVTEKGKYVELRCDPISGHTALYWYRQSLGQGPEFLIYFQGTGAADDSGLPNDRFFAVRPEGSVSTLKIQRTERGDSAVYLCASSFDRETQYFGPGTRLTVL.

This chain joins TRBV11-3 and TRBJ2-5; perhaps TRBD2 as D (6 bases). This CDR3 region has 13 residues. Germline V lookup: CDR1 SGHNT, CDR2 YENEEA. V gave up 2 bases and J gave up 5 bases, with 9 bases separating them. The CDR3 sequence is CASSLRAGETQYF. The CDR3 bases are TGTGCCAGCAGCTTAAGGGCGGGGGAGACCCAGTACTTC. Using reference TRBV11-3 and TRBJ2-5 for the parts outside the CDR3, the full variable domain is EAGVVQSPRYKIIEKKQPVAFWCNPISGHNTLYWYLQNLGQGPELLIRYENEEAVDDSQLPKDRFSAERLKGVDSTLKIQPAELGDSAVYLCASSLRAGETQYFGPGTRLLVL.

The V and J genes are TRBV28 and TRBJ1-5, with a tentative D call TRBD1 (6 bases). Trimming took off 3 bases at V and 7 bases at J, with 13 bases between the two ends. Germline V gene data show CDR1 as MDHEN and CDR2 as SYDVKM. This CDR3 spans 14 amino acids. CDR3 sequence: CASSLGQSKQPQHF. The CDR3 region has the DNA TGTGCCAGCAGTTTGGGACAATCAAAACAGCCCCAGCATTTT. The full variable domain, completed using reference TRBV28 and TRBJ1-5, is DVKVTQSSRYLVKRTGEKVFLECVQDMDHENMFWYRQDPGLGLRLIYFSYDVKMKEKGDIPEGYSVSREKKERFSLILESASTNQTSMYLCASSLGQSKQPQHFGDGTRLSIL.

This chain links TRBV6-5 with TRBJ2-7, with a weak D call TRBD1 (5 bases). The CDR3 loop spans 15 amino acids. Germline lookup yields CDR1 MNHEY and CDR2 SVGAGI. V lost 6 bases and J 2 bases, leaving 17 bases between the germline ends. The CDR3 is CASSTPSGLTYEQYF. DNA of the CDR3: TGTGCCAGCAGCACTCCTTCAGGGCTTACCTACGAGCAGTACTTC.

The chain recombines TRBV5-1 with TRBJ2-1; TRBD2 agrees at 13 bases. This CDR3 contains 14 residues. Germline loops: CDR1 SGHRS, CDR2 YFSETQ. V lost 5 bases, J lost 8 bases, and 4 bases stayed unmatched. The CDR3 loop reads CASRTGTSGDEQFF. In DNA, the CDR3 is TGCGCCAGCAGGACCGGGACTAGCGGGGATGAGCAGTTCTTC.

This chain connects TRBV2 to TRBJ2-7, with TRBD1 as a possible D gene (6 bases). CDR1 and CDR2 from the germline V gene are SNHLY and FYNNEI. With 7 bases removed from V and 0 bases from J, the gap between germline ends came to 19 bases. This CDR3 comprises 16 residues. The CDR3 region has the DNA TGTGCCAGCAACGGGCACGGGACACTGATCTCCTACGAGCAGTACTTC. Amino acids: CASNGHGTLISYEQYF.

V usage is TRBV19 and J usage is TRBJ2-2; D call uncertain. V was pared by 3 bases and J by 6 bases, with 8 bases between. The CDR3 spans 13 residues. Per the germline V gene, CDR1 is LNHDA and CDR2 is SQIVND (reference sequence). CDR3 loop: CASSIPPSGELFF. CDR3 coding DNA: TGTGCCAGTAGTATCCCCCCATCCGGGGAGCTGTTTTTT.

This rearrangement joins TRBV9 to TRBJ1-3; 7 bases are shared with TRBD1. The junction had 10 bases not matched to a gene; V was cut back by 4 bases and J by 0 bases. The length of the CDR3 is 17 residues. Germline V gene lookup returns CDR1 SGDLS and CDR2 YYNGEE. CDR3 residues: CASSTTAGTDSGNTIYF. The CDR3 nucleotides read TGTGCCAGCAGCACCACCGCCGGGACAGACTCTGGAAACACCATATATTTT.

The V gene is TRBV30, the J gene TRBJ1-5; no definite D call. The V end lost 2 bases, the J end lost 3 bases, and 8 bases lay between the germline ends. The CDR3 length is 13 residues. Germline V gene data show CDR1 as GTSNPN and CDR2 as SVGIG (reference sequence). CDR3 amino acids: CAWSLGSNQPQHF. CDR3 sequence (DNA): TGTGCCTGGAGTTTGGGCTCCAATCAGCCCCAGCATTTT.

The chain links TRBV5-1 to TRBJ2-1, with 8 bases fitting TRBD2. Germline values: CDR1 SGHRS, CDR2 YFSETQ. The CDR3 extends over 15 amino acids. The V segment lost 3 bases and the J segment 5 bases; nucleotides outside the gene matches: 7. CDR3 amino acids: CASSYSGAANNEQFF. Here the CDR3 DNA reads TGCGCCAGCAGCTATAGCGGGGCGGCAAACAATGAGCAGTTCTTC.

V gene TRBV30 combines with J gene TRBJ1-2; a weak D match, TRBD1 (5 bases). V was pared by 5 bases and J by 0 bases, with 10 bases between. CDR1 is GTSNPN, CDR2 SVGIG, per germline (reference sequence). The CDR3 is 13 residues long. CDR3 in DNA: TGTGCCTGGGACGGGGACTCTAACTATGGCTACACCTTC. Its translation is CAWDGDSNYGYTF.

The chain combines TRBV4-1 with TRBJ2-5; D perhaps matches TRBD2 (6 bases). Trimming pared 0 bases from V and 4 bases from J, leaving 18 bases between. The CDR3 runs 17 residues. The germline V gene encodes CDR1 MGHRA and CDR2 YSYEKL. CDR3 region: CASSQDGLALVRETQYF. The DNA for the CDR3 is TGCGCCAGCAGCCAAGATGGGCTAGCGTTGGTACGAGAGACCCAGTACTTC.

The chain recombines TRBV5-6 with TRBJ2-2; D unresolved. CDR1 and CDR2 from the germline V gene are SGHDT and YYEEEE. The CDR3 loop spans 11 amino acids. The V end lost 1 base, the J end lost 12 bases, and 7 bases lay between the germline ends. The CDR3 protein is CASSLQDKLFF. CDR3 nucleotide sequence: TGTGCCAGCAGCTTGCAGGATAAGCTGTTTTTT.

In this sample, this clone turned up once. The J gene is TRBJ2-3, the V gene TRBV7-9; the match to TRBD2 covers 7 bases. This CDR3 has 17 residues. The germline V gene encodes CDR1 SEHNR and CDR2 FQNEAQ (reference sequence). Trimming at V came to 5 bases and at J to 1 base, leaving 12 bases not matched to a gene. CDR3 protein: CASSRWGSSGRTDTQYF. Written as DNA, the CDR3 is TGTGCCAGCAGCCGATGGGGGAGTAGCGGGCGCACAGATACGCAGTATTTT. The whole variable domain, filled in from reference TRBV7-9 and TRBJ2-3, reads DTGVSQNPRHKITKRGQNVTFRCDPISEHNRLYWYRQTLGQGPEFLTYFQNEAQLEKSRLLSDRFSAERPKGSFSTLEIQRTEQGDSAMYLCASSRWGSSGRTDTQYFGPGTRLTVL.

The V call is TRBV27, the J call TRBJ2-7; perhaps TRBD2 as D (5 bases). Trimming pared 8 bases from V and 3 bases from J, leaving 14 bases between. Germline CDR1 and CDR2: MNHEY and SMNVEV (reference sequence). The CDR3 has 13 residues. CDR3 region: CASAWGAYYEQYF. The CDR3 nucleotides are TGTGCCAGCGCTTGGGGAGCCTACTACGAGCAGTACTTC.